Following are 28 T cell receptor beta chains from one sample sequenced in a study of shared clonotypes between healthy human individuals. The method was immunoSEQ multiplex PCR; TCRdb's version includes in-frame clones alone and lacks a portion of them. The table includes about 490,000 clones, around 73% detected once. The material sequenced was PBMCs. The origin of the receptors is a woman in her thirties or forties in good health. Some clones in this sample may be carry-over from other donors' samples.

This chain connects TRBV9 to TRBJ2-1; TRBD2 matches 14 bases. Germline CDR1 SGDLS, CDR2 YYNGEE. This CDR3 region has 19 residues. V lost 7 bases, J lost 1 base, and 13 bases stayed unmatched. Here the CDR3 DNA reads TGTGCCAGCGAAGGCGGGACTAGCGGGAGCATGGGGTCCTACAATGAGCAGTTCTTC. Its protein product is CASEGGTSGSMGSYNEQFF. Variable domain in full (rest from reference TRBV9 and TRBJ2-1): DSGVTQTPKHLITATGQRVTLRCSPRSGDLSVYWYQQSLDQGLQFLIQYYNGEERAKGNILERFSAQQFPDLHSELNLSSLELGDSALYFCASEGGTSGSMGSYNEQFFGPGTRLTVL.

The rearrangement joins TRBV11-3 to TRBJ1-1, with a weak D call TRBD1 (5 bases). V lost 3 bases and J lost 1, with 6 bases in between. Germline-derived CDR1 and CDR2 are SGHNT and YENEEA. The CDR3 has 13 amino acids. CDR3 nucleotides: TGTGCCAGCAGCTTCGGGACGAACACTGAAGCTTTCTTT. Translated, it gives CASSFGTNTEAFF.

The chain recombines TRBV2 with TRBJ2-2; TRBD1 or TRBD2 may be the D gene (6 bases each). Looked up from germline, CDR1 is SNHLY and CDR2 is FYNNEI. CDR3 length: 17 amino acids. V was pared by 2 bases and J by 2 bases, with 15 bases between. CDR3 in DNA: TGTGCCAGCAGTGAACAGGGGACTCTATTTAACACCGGGGAGCTGTTTTTT. Its translation is CASSEQGTLFNTGELFF.

Worth noting for this clone: A read error may be the cause here, since a much bigger clone is one base away. This sequence joins TRBV10-3 and TRBJ2-7, with TRBD2 identical over 10 bases. Germline loops: CDR1 ENHRY, CDR2 SYGVKD. This CDR3 is 18 amino acids long. CDR3 loop: CATSESTPWTSGSYEQYF. As DNA, the CDR3 is TGTGCCACCAGTGAGTCGACCCCTTGGACTAGCGGATCCTACGAGCAGTACTTC.

The chain employs TRBV29-1 and TRBJ2-7, with TRBD1 as a possible D gene (6 bases). CDR3 length: 13 residues. Germline V gene sequence: CDR1 SQVTM, CDR2 ANQGSEA. Trimming left V 4 bases short and J 3 bases short, with 13 bases between. CDR3 amino acids: CSVAGTNNYEQYF. The CDR3 coding sequence is TGCAGCGTTGCCGGGACAAACAACTACGAGCAGTACTTC.

The genes are TRBV5-1 and TRBJ2-1; 10 positions agree with TRBD2. The CDR3 is 16 amino acids. Per the germline V gene, CDR1 is SGHRS and CDR2 is YFSETQ. V lost 2 bases, J lost 8 bases, and 10 bases stayed unmatched. The DNA for the CDR3 is TGCGCCAGCAGCTTAAGGCTAGCGGGGGACTCGGATGAGCAGTTCTTC. It encodes CASSLRLAGDSDEQFF.

The V call is TRBV5-6, the J call TRBJ2-3, with a tentative D call TRBD2 (5 bases). V was cut by 1 base and J by 0 bases, with 9 bases left in between. CDR3 size: 15 residues. Germline V gives CDR1 SGHDT, CDR2 YYEEEE. The chain's CDR3 is CASSLYGGSTDTQYF. CDR3 coding DNA: TGTGCCAGCAGCTTGTATGGCGGGAGCACAGATACGCAGTATTTT.

Notes on this clone: In the same sample, other DNA sequences code for this CDR3. The chain has TRBV28 and TRBJ2-7; D remains unclear. Per the germline V gene, CDR1 is MDHEN and CDR2 is SYDVKM. This CDR3 region has 13 residues. Trimming cost V 5 bases and J 0 bases, with 8 bases left between them. In DNA form, the CDR3 reads TGTGCCAGCAGTGCCCCGAGCTCCTACGAGCAGTACTTC. It codes for CASSAPSSYEQYF.

This chain connects TRBV10-3 to TRBJ1-3; 8 bases align to TRBD1. V shed 3 bases, J shed 0 bases, and the junction held 13 bases outside the gene matches. The germline CDR1 and CDR2 sequences are ENHRY and SYGVKD. This CDR3 has 19 residues. This chain's CDR3 is CAISDQTLTGASSGNTIYF. CDR3 sequence (DNA): TGTGCCATCAGTGACCAGACTTTGACAGGGGCAAGCTCTGGAAACACCATATATTTT.

The V and J genes are TRBV5-1 and TRBJ2-2; D is ambiguous. The CDR3 is 16 amino acids. Germline loops: CDR1 SGHRS, CDR2 YFSETQ. Trimming left V 5 bases short and J 4 bases short, with 18 bases between. In DNA, the CDR3 is TGCGCCAGCAGTAGAGATCCTCGGTGGAGCACCGGGGAGCTGTTTTTT. Amino acids: CASSRDPRWSTGELFF.

The V call is TRBV28, the J call TRBJ1-2, with 8 bases identical to TRBD1. The CDR3 length is 15 residues. V was pared by 6 bases and J by 5 bases, with 11 bases of the junction left unmatched. Germline V gene lookup returns CDR1 MDHEN and CDR2 SYDVKM. This CDR3 reads CASSPLDRDFYGYTF. CDR3 sequence (DNA): TGTGCCAGCAGCCCCCTGGACAGGGACTTTTATGGCTACACCTTC.

The rearrangement links TRBV7-2 to TRBJ2-1; D unresolved. Germline V lookup: CDR1 SGHTA, CDR2 FQGNSA. The CDR3 is made up of 14 amino acids. Trimming stripped 0 bases from V and 8 bases from J, with 11 bases between. The CDR3 DNA follows: TGTGCCAGCAGCTTAGCGTCTAGTTCACATGAGCAGTTCTTC. As protein: CASSLASSSHEQFF.

Only a few counts were recorded for this clone. At one boundary the junction diverges from the germline segment, which might be a read error. Within the sample, other DNA sequences also encode this same CDR3. The chain uses TRBV18 and TRBJ2-5, with 8 bases aligning to TRBD2. This CDR3 has 14 residues. From germline, CDR1 is KGHSH and CDR2 LQKENI. CDR3 region: CASSPREGQETQYF. The CDR3 coding sequence is TGTGCCAGCTCTCCACGGGAGGGCCAAGAGACCCAGTACTTC.

V usage is TRBV19 and J usage is TRBJ2-6; perhaps TRBD1 as D (6 bases). V was trimmed by 6 bases and J by 2 bases, leaving 11 bases between them. This CDR3 contains 15 residues. CDR1 is LNHDA and CDR2 is SQIVND in the germline V gene (reference sequence). CDR3 sequence (DNA): TGTGCCAGTAGCCAACAGGGTCCTGGGGCCAACGTCCTGACTTTC. Translated, it gives CASSQQGPGANVLTF.

The rearrangement links TRBV7-8 to TRBJ1-1; 10 bases agree with TRBD1. The CDR3 runs to 17 residues. Germline CDR1 and CDR2: SGHVS and FQNEAQ. V was pared by 3 bases and J by 0 bases, with 7 bases of the junction left unmatched. The chain's CDR3 is CASSLAGTGELNTEAFF. Written as DNA, the CDR3 is TGTGCCAGCAGCTTGGCTGGGACAGGGGAATTGAACACTGAAGCTTTCTTT. Supplemented by reference TRBV7-8 and TRBJ1-1, the full variable domain reads GAGVSQSPRYKVAKRGQDVALRCDPISGHVSLFWYQQALGQGPEFLTYFQNEAQLDKSGLPSDRFFAERPEGSVSTLKIQRTQQEDSAVYLCASSLAGTGELNTEAFFGQGTRLTVV.

The chain has TRBV28 and TRBJ1-1; D is uncertain. The CDR3 covers 14 residues. Trimming removed 3 bases at V and 6 bases at J, with 14 bases between. The V gene's germline CDR1 is MDHEN and CDR2 SYDVKM. The CDR3 nucleotides are TGTGCCAGCAGTTTGGTAGGACCCGTGTCTGAAGCTTTCTTT. This gives the protein CASSLVGPVSEAFF.

V is TRBV5-1 and J is TRBJ2-7; 8 bases fit TRBD2. V shed 3 bases, J shed 6 bases, and the junction held 8 bases outside the gene matches. This CDR3 is built from 14 residues. Germline loops: CDR1 SGHRS, CDR2 YFSETQ. Written as DNA, the CDR3 is TGCGCCAGCAGCTATACTAGCGGAGCGGGCGAGCAGTACTTC. Amino acid sequence: CASSYTSGAGEQYF.

This clone has a handful of counts. The chain uses TRBV30 and TRBJ1-4; TRBD1 is a possible D gene (6 bases). Germline CDR1 and CDR2: GTSNPN and SVGIG (reference sequence). V dropped 0 bases and J dropped 8 bases, with 13 bases sitting between them. This CDR3 spans 14 amino acids. The chain's CDR3 is CAWSVGGLQEKLFF. In DNA form, the CDR3 reads TGTGCCTGGAGTGTTGGGGGGCTTCAGGAAAAACTGTTTTTT. The full variable domain, completed using reference TRBV30 and TRBJ1-4, is SQTIHQWPATLVQPVGSPLSLECTVEGTSNPNLYWYRQAAGRGLQLLFYSVGIGQISSEVPQNLSASRPQDRQFILSSKKLLLSDSGFYLCAWSVGGLQEKLFFGSGTQLSVL.

This clone was detected only a few times. At one of its ends the junction is not consistent with the germline gene, which may arise from a read error. The V and J genes are TRBV5-4 and TRBJ2-3; 8 bases fit TRBD2. The CDR3 loop spans 14 amino acids. Per germline, CDR1 SGHNT and CDR2 YYREEE (reference sequence). The chain's CDR3 is CASSQGLEADTQYF. In DNA, the CDR3 is TGCGCCAGCAGCCAGGGACTAGAGGCAGATACGCAGTATTTT.

The rearrangement joins TRBV18 to TRBJ2-6; TRBD1 matches at 8 bases. Germline V lookup: CDR1 KGHSH, CDR2 LQKENI. The CDR3 has 18 amino acids. The trim removed 4 bases at V and 0 bases at J, leaving 8 bases unmatched. The CDR3, as DNA: TGTGCCAGCTCACAATGGACAGGGCGGATCTCTGGGGCCAACGTCCTGACTTTC. Its protein is CASSQWTGRISGANVLTF.

Worth noting for this clone: One base separates it from a far larger clone, so it is likely a read error. This chain links TRBV4-1 with TRBJ1-5; D remains ambiguous. Trimming left V 0 bases short and J 5 bases short, with 20 bases between. Germline CDR1 MGHRA, CDR2 YSYEKL. There are 18 residues in the CDR3. Here the CDR3 reads CASSQEAVEEGEDQPQHF. CDR3 sequence (DNA): TGCGCCAGCAGCCAAGAAGCGGTCGAGGAAGGTGAGGATCAGCCCCAGCATTTT.

For this clone: At one boundary the junction diverges from the germline segment, which might be a read error. The chain has TRBV5-1 and TRBJ2-7, with TRBD2 matching over 11 bases. The CDR3 extends over 16 amino acids. CDR1 and CDR2 (germline): SGHRS, YFSETQ. The chain's CDR3 is CANSPGLAGVAYVQYF. The CDR3 DNA sequence: TGCGCCAACAGCCCCGGACTAGCGGGCGTCGCCTACGTGCAGTACTTC.

This clone was picked up one time. The CDR3 is CASSKPTGGTDTQYF. Written as DNA, the CDR3 is TGTGCCAGCAGTAAACCGACAGGAGGCACAGATACGCAGTATTTT. The V gene is TRBV27, the J gene TRBJ2-3; a weak D match, TRBD1 (6 bases). The CDR3 has 15 amino acids. Trimming stripped 5 bases from V and 1 base from J, with 13 bases between. The germline V gene has CDR1 MNHEY and CDR2 SMNVEV (reference sequence).

The gene calls are TRBV28 and TRBJ1-2; TRBD1 agrees at 7 bases. CDR1 and CDR2 from the germline V gene are MDHEN and SYDVKM. There are 11 residues in the CDR3. The CDR3 here is CAGGPATGYTF. The CDR3 region has the DNA TGTGCAGGGGGCCCCGCTACGGGCTACACCTTC.

V gene TRBV6-6 combines with J gene TRBJ2-1, with a tentative D call TRBD1 (5 bases). The V gene lost 5 bases and the J gene lost 0 bases, with 11 bases spanning the gap. From germline, CDR1 is MNHNY and CDR2 SVGAGI (reference sequence). The CDR3 is 15 amino acids. This chain's CDR3 is CASSTHRSSYNEQFF. Here the CDR3 DNA reads TGTGCCAGCAGTACTCACAGGAGCTCCTACAATGAGCAGTTCTTC.

The chain uses TRBV7-2 and TRBJ1-1; D is undetermined. V lost 3 bases and J 1 base, leaving 15 bases between the germline ends. CDR1 is SGHTA and CDR2 is FQGNSA in the germline V gene. The CDR3 sequence is 16 residues long. CDR3 in amino acids: CASSFSFGVGNTEAFF. DNA of the CDR3: TGTGCCAGCAGCTTTAGTTTTGGGGTGGGGAACACTGAAGCTTTCTTT.

The chain is built from TRBV27 and TRBJ2-7; 8 bases line up with TRBD2. The J segment lost 2 bases and the V segment lost 2 bases, leaving 20 bases of the junction unmatched. The CDR3 is 20 amino acids. The germline CDR1 and CDR2 sequences are MNHEY and SMNVEV (reference sequence). CDR3 amino acids: CASSLPGGGRPYTKPYEQYF. The DNA of the CDR3 is TGTGCCAGCAGTTTACCGGGGGGCGGGAGGCCATATACAAAACCCTACGAGCAGTACTTC.

This chain links TRBV23-1 with TRBJ1-1, with TRBD1 matching 10 bases. TRBV23-1 is reported as an ORF; its role is uncertain. CDR3 length: 14 residues. The junction had 5 bases not matched to a gene; V was cut back by 6 bases and J by 4 bases. The CDR3 sequence: CASRYDRGLTEAFF. CDR3 bases: TGCGCCAGCAGATACGACAGGGGGCTCACTGAAGCTTTCTTT.